Listed here are 26 T cell receptor beta chains from one sample, sequenced in a study of shared clonotypes between healthy human individuals. The naive CD8 subset, CD45RO-negative cells positively selected for CCR7, excluded terminally differentiated effector memory CD45RA+ cells. Profiled with immunoSEQ multiplex PCR; TCRdb holds only in-frame clones, not every one. The sample consists of some 580,000 clones, nearly 98% of them appearing once. Specimen: naive CD8+ T cells sorted from blood. Receptors were obtained from a man aged 30-40 years in good health.

The chain recombines TRBV5-4 with TRBJ2-1, with a weak D call TRBD1 (5 bases). V was clipped by 3 bases and J by 5 bases, with 12 bases between them. Germline V gene sequence: CDR1 SGHNT, CDR2 YYREEE (reference sequence). The CDR3 is made up of 14 amino acids. The DNA for the CDR3 is TGTGCCAGCAGCTCAAGGGGCGCAGACAATGAGCAGTTCTTC. It translates to CASSSRGADNEQFF.

The chain is built from TRBV9 and TRBJ2-7; tentative D call: TRBD2 (6 bases). The CDR3 consists of 16 residues. CDR1 SGDLS and CDR2 YYNGEE come from the germline V gene. Trimming took 1 base from V and 4 from J, leaving 18 bases between them. CDR3 in amino acids: CASSVTHKGLPYEQYF. CDR3 nucleotides: TGTGCCAGCAGCGTAACGCACAAGGGACTTCCGTACGAGCAGTACTTC.

V is TRBV7-8 and J is TRBJ2-1; possible D gene TRBD2, 6 bases. In germline, CDR1 is SGHVS, CDR2 FQNEAQ. CDR3 length: 13 residues. Trimming stripped 7 bases from V and 5 bases from J, with 12 bases between. The CDR3 coding sequence is TGTGCCAGCAAAGCGGGTTCAGACAATGAGCAGTTCTTC. The encoded protein is CASKAGSDNEQFF.

In nucleotides, the CDR3 is TGCGCCAGCAGCCAAGAGACGACGGTGAACACTGAAGCTTTCTTT. This sequence encodes CASSQETTVNTEAFF. The V and J genes are TRBV4-1 and TRBJ1-1; D is uncertain. This CDR3 is built from 15 residues. With 0 bases removed from V and 0 bases from J, the gap between germline ends came to 8 bases. The germline V gene encodes CDR1 MGHRA and CDR2 YSYEKL.

This chain connects TRBV28 to TRBJ1-1, with D unclear. Germline values: CDR1 MDHEN, CDR2 SYDVKM. The CDR3 has 14 amino acids. V was shortened by 5 bases and J by 4 bases, with 14 bases between the two germline ends. The CDR3 reads CASSQQRTGTEAFF. Written as DNA, the CDR3 is TGTGCCAGCAGTCAACAGAGGACTGGCACTGAAGCTTTCTTT.

The V gene is TRBV27, the J gene TRBJ2-3; no definite D call. V dropped 2 bases and J dropped 0 bases, with 15 bases sitting between them. The germline V gene encodes CDR1 MNHEY and CDR2 SMNVEV (reference sequence). The CDR3 runs to 17 residues. The CDR3 DNA is TGTGCCAGCAGTTTAACCCCTGGCTACCTTAGCACAGATACGCAGTATTTT. Translating gives CASSLTPGYLSTDTQYF.

The chain uses TRBV27 and TRBJ2-2; 7 nucleotides match TRBD1. Per germline, CDR1 MNHEY and CDR2 SMNVEV (reference sequence). This CDR3 comprises 14 residues. V lost 3 bases to trimming and J lost 6 bases; unmatched junction nucleotides: 4. Here the CDR3 reads CASSFRQGAGELFF. Here the CDR3 DNA reads TGTGCCAGCAGTTTCCGCCAGGGGGCCGGGGAGCTGTTTTTT.

The V gene is TRBV2, the J gene TRBJ2-1, with D unclear. CDR3 length equals 13 residues. The germline V and J ends were trimmed by 7 bases and 9 bases, with 16 bases remaining between them. Germline V lookup: CDR1 SNHLY, CDR2 FYNNEI. The CDR3 is CASIEGQVVEQFF. In nucleotides, the CDR3 is TGTGCCAGCATAGAAGGCCAGGTGGTTGAGCAGTTCTTC.

Note on this clone: The sample carries other DNA sequences with the same CDR3. The chain joins TRBV29-1 to TRBJ2-1; the D is unclear. Germline V gives CDR1 SQVTM, CDR2 ANQGSEA. Trimming took 0 bases from V and 4 from J, leaving 4 bases between them. The CDR3 runs to 12 residues. The CDR3 spells CSVEEKYNEQFF. The CDR3 DNA reads TGCAGCGTTGAAGAGAAGTACAATGAGCAGTTCTTC.

Concerning this clone itself: Additional DNA sequences in this sample encode the identical CDR3. The CDR3 here is CASGGTEAFF. The CDR3 bases are TGTGCCAGCGGTGGGACTGAAGCTTTCTTT. The chain links TRBV2 to TRBJ1-1; D is unresolved. V lost 8 bases to trimming and J lost 5 bases, with 6 bases between them. The CDR3 totals 10 residues. Germline CDR1 is SNHLY and CDR2 is FYNNEI.

V gene TRBV27 combines with J gene TRBJ2-3, with D possibly matching TRBD1 (5 bases). V was clipped by 8 bases and J by 10 bases, with 13 bases between them. The CDR3 is made up of 11 amino acids. Germline V gene sequence: CDR1 MNHEY, CDR2 SMNVEV (reference sequence). The CDR3 DNA reads TGTGCCAGCGGGCCAGGCAGGGCGCAGTATTTT. Residues: CASGPGRAQYF.

The table lists this clone with a count of one. The chain has TRBV4-1 and TRBJ2-7; no clear D. V was clipped by 1 base and J by 2 bases, with 15 bases between them. The CDR3 is made up of 16 amino acids. Germline CDR1 MGHRA, CDR2 YSYEKL. CDR3 loop: CASSQGGWPSPYEQYF. CDR3 nucleotides: TGCGCCAGCAGCCAAGGGGGATGGCCTTCCCCCTACGAGCAGTACTTC.

V and J are TRBV28 and TRBJ2-7; D tentatively reads TRBD1 or TRBD2 (7 bases each). V lost 1 base to trimming and J lost 12 bases, with 25 bases between them. The CDR3 is made up of 16 amino acids. Germline V gene data show CDR1 as MDHEN and CDR2 as SYDVKM. In DNA form, the CDR3 reads TGTGCCAGCAGTTTATCCGCAGGGGGGATTGGCGGGAGTGTGTACTTC. Translating gives CASSLSAGGIGGSVYF.

The chain links TRBV6-6 to TRBJ2-7, with D possibly TRBD2 on 7 matching bases. In germline, CDR1 is MNHNY, CDR2 SVGAGI (reference sequence). The CDR3 has 14 residues. With 2 bases removed from V and 2 bases from J, the gap between germline ends came to 10 bases. CDR3 sequence: CASSYGGGAYEQYF. CDR3 DNA: TGTGCCAGCAGTTACGGAGGGGGGGCCTACGAGCAGTACTTC.

This clone was found once. The CDR3 nucleotides are TGTGCCAGCAGCTTGTGGGGTTCAAACACTGAAGCTTTCTTT. This translates into CASSLWGSNTEAFF. V and J are TRBV5-6 and TRBJ1-1; D is undetermined. In germline, CDR1 is SGHDT, CDR2 YYEEEE. V lost 1 base and J lost 2, with 9 bases in between. This CDR3 has 14 residues.

CDR3 region: CASSRDAPVHGYEQYF. Here the CDR3 DNA reads TGTGCCAGCAGCCGAGACGCCCCTGTACATGGCTACGAGCAGTACTTC. The chain is built from TRBV11-2 and TRBJ2-7; D is unclear. Between the trimmed V and J ends, which lost 5 bases and 3 bases, there was a span of 20 bases. The CDR3 length is 16 residues. Germline-derived CDR1 and CDR2 are SGHAT and FQNNGV.

J is TRBJ2-2 and V is TRBV10-2; 8 bases are shared with TRBD1. Germline V gene sequence: CDR1 WSHSY, CDR2 SAAADI. Trimming at V came to 3 bases and at J to 6 bases, leaving 0 bases not matched to a gene. The CDR3 spans 13 residues. CDR3 loop: CASSEQGAGELFF. CDR3 sequence (DNA): TGCGCCAGCAGTGAACAGGGGGCCGGGGAGCTGTTTTTT.

The rearrangement joins TRBV7-9 to TRBJ2-7, with 8 bases that match TRBD1. The CDR3 has 14 amino acids. V shed 5 bases, J shed 4 bases, and the junction held 7 bases outside the gene matches. Germline lookup yields CDR1 SEHNR and CDR2 FQNEAQ (reference sequence). Written as DNA, the CDR3 is TGTGCCAGCAGCGAGTCAGGGGGCAGTTACGAGCAGTACTTC. Translated: CASSESGGSYEQYF.

The chain is built from TRBV11-2 and TRBJ2-7; unclear D gene. Germline CDR1 and CDR2: SGHAT and FQNNGV. The CDR3 has 11 amino acids. Trimming pared 1 base from V and 5 bases from J, leaving 3 bases between. CDR3 sequence: CASSLGDEQYF. The CDR3 nucleotides are TGTGCCAGCAGCTTAGGAGACGAGCAGTACTTC. The full variable domain, in which reference TRBV11-2 and TRBJ2-7 provide the parts outside the CDR3, is EAGVAQSPRYKIIEKRQSVAFWCNPISGHATLYWYQQILGQGPKLLIQFQNNGVVDDSQLPKDRFSAERLKGVDSTLKIQPAKLEDSAVYLCASSLGDEQYFGPGTRLTVT.

The V call is TRBV7-8, the J call TRBJ2-2; D assignment may be TRBD1 or TRBD2 (5 bases each). CDR1 is SGHVS and CDR2 is FQNEAQ in the germline V gene. V was cut by 9 bases and J by 5 bases, with 10 bases left in between. The CDR3 has 12 amino acids. CDR3 amino acids: CASGGGTGELFF. CDR3 DNA sequence: TGTGCCAGTGGGGGTGGGACCGGGGAGCTGTTTTTT. Filled out from reference TRBV7-8 and TRBJ2-2, the complete variable domain reads GAGVSQSPRYKVAKRGQDVALRCDPISGHVSLFWYQQALGQGPEFLTYFQNEAQLDKSGLPSDRFFAERPEGSVSTLKIQRTQQEDSAVYLCASGGGTGELFFGEGSRLTVL.

For this clone: The same CDR3 arises from other DNA sequences in this sample as well. This chain links TRBV19 with TRBJ2-7; 12 bases are shared with TRBD2. CDR3 length: 13 residues. The trim removed 5 bases at V and 6 bases at J, leaving 2 bases unmatched. Germline assignment: CDR1 LNHDA and CDR2 SQIVND (reference sequence). The CDR3 region is CASSVTSGSEQYF. The CDR3 DNA reads as TGTGCCAGTAGTGTGACTAGCGGGAGCGAGCAGTACTTC.

This rearrangement joins TRBV4-3 to TRBJ2-1; the D gene is possibly TRBD2 (6 bases). The CDR3 length is 16 residues. Germline loops: CDR1 LGHNA, CDR2 YSLEER. V was cut by 0 bases and J by 7 bases, with 16 bases left in between. The CDR3 is CASSQDTTGVGNEQFF. The DNA for the CDR3 is TGCGCCAGCAGCCAAGATACGACGGGAGTAGGGAATGAGCAGTTCTTC.

This clone was seen only once. The chain employs TRBV27 and TRBJ2-7; 9 bases match TRBD2. The V and J ends lost 5 bases and 2 bases, in that order; junction bases with no gene match: 10. The germline CDR1 and CDR2 sequences are MNHEY and SMNVEV (reference sequence). The length of the CDR3 is 16 residues. Here the CDR3 DNA reads TGTGCCAGCAGTCCCATGGCGGGAGGGAATACCTACGAGCAGTACTTC. Its protein is CASSPMAGGNTYEQYF.

The chain links TRBV29-1 to TRBJ1-1; the D is unclear. V lost 4 bases to trimming and J lost 6 bases, with 15 bases between them. This CDR3 has 13 residues. Per germline, CDR1 SQVTM and CDR2 ANQGSEA. The CDR3 sequence is CSVGVLNFAEAFF. The CDR3 DNA sequence: TGCAGCGTTGGCGTCCTTAATTTCGCTGAAGCTTTCTTT. The whole variable domain, filled in from reference TRBV29-1 and TRBJ1-1, reads SAVISQKPSRDICQRGTSLTIQCQVDSQVTMMFWYRQQPGQSLTLIATANQGSEATYESGFVIDKFPISRPNLTFSTLTVSNMSPEDSSIYLCSVGVLNFAEAFFGQGTRLTVV.

The chain couples TRBV7-8 to TRBJ2-2, with 12 bases lining up with TRBD1. Per germline, CDR1 SGHVS and CDR2 FQNEAQ. With V trimmed by 0 bases and J by 4 bases, 9 bases remained unmatched. The length of the CDR3 is 19 residues. The CDR3 DNA sequence: TGTGCCAGCAGCTTAGCGCAGGGACAGGGGGCCCCAGGCACCGGGGAGCTGTTTTTT. The encoded protein is CASSLAQGQGAPGTGELFF.

The chain is built from TRBV11-2 and TRBJ2-2; 8 bases are a match to TRBD2. After removal of 5 bases from V and 5 bases from J, the junction contained 10 bases not matched to a gene. CDR3 length equals 16 residues. Germline V gene data show CDR1 as SGHAT and CDR2 as FQNNGV. The CDR3 DNA is TGTGCCAGCAGCCCGAGCGGGGGAGTTTGGACCGGGGAGCTGTTTTTT. The encoded protein is CASSPSGGVWTGELFF.